What follows describes a single T cell receptor (beta chain). These data come from a study of T cell responses to AZD1222 COVID-19 vaccine. Overall study: Second doses at about 4 or about 12 weeks were pooled.

Profiling relied on immunoSEQ multiplex PCR, and the TCRdb table lists in-frame clones only, not all of them. The table shows 95,000 to 150,000 clones, with more than 75% occurring only once. Sequencing used peripheral blood, obtained on day 0 of AZD1222 vaccination. The receptor comes from an adult in good health.

CDR3 amino acids: CASSFNTEAFF. The CDR3 DNA reads as TGTGCCAGCAGCTTCAACACTGAAGCTTTCTTT. The chain recombines TRBV5-8 with TRBJ1-1; no clear D. The V gene's germline CDR1 is SGHTS and CDR2 YDEGEE. The CDR3 spans 11 residues. The V gene lost 2 bases and the J gene lost 2 bases, with 1 base spanning the gap.